Following are 23 T cell receptor beta chains from one sample sequenced in a study of Ad26.COV2.S vaccination and SARS-CoV-2 variants. Sequencing used immunoSEQ multiplex PCR; TCRdb keeps in-frame clones, though not all of them. The sample lists about 680,000 clones; roughly 90% were seen once. Noted treatment: roughly 18 received Ad26.COV2.S at low or high dose, single or two shots; 5 received placebo; per-sample allocation not given. Day 63 after the first vaccine or placebo injection was the time point for sampling. This material consisted of peripheral blood, taken in a trial of Ad26.COV2.S vaccine versus placebo. Source of these receptors: a person between 18 and 65 years old who received the Ad26.COV2.S COVID-19 vaccine or a placebo.

This clone was detected only once. V gene TRBV9 combines with J gene TRBJ1-1; D ambiguous. This CDR3 contains 16 residues. V was clipped by 0 bases and J by 1 base, with 13 bases between them. Germline CDR1 SGDLS, CDR2 YYNGEE. CDR3 DNA sequence: TGTGCCAGCAGCGTAGGTGGGGTGGGGTGGAACACTGAAGCTTTCTTT. It specifies CASSVGGVGWNTEAFF.

The chain links TRBV11-2 to TRBJ2-1; 11 bases fit TRBD2. Trimming cost V 5 bases and J 5 bases; bases outside gene matches: 2. There are 14 residues in the CDR3. Germline CDR1 is SGHAT and CDR2 is FQNNGV. CDR3: CASSMGLADNEQFF. In DNA, the CDR3 is TGTGCCAGCAGCATGGGACTAGCGGACAATGAGCAGTTCTTC.

V and J are TRBV18 and TRBJ2-7; TRBD2 agrees at 7 bases. Germline CDR1 is KGHSH and CDR2 is LQKENI. V lost 0 bases to trimming and J lost 5 bases; unmatched junction nucleotides: 4. The CDR3 has 14 amino acids. This chain's CDR3 is CASSPPTTSNEQYF. CDR3 in DNA: TGTGCCAGCTCACCACCTACGACTAGCAACGAGCAGTACTTC.

For the CDR3, the DNA is TGCGCCAGAACCCAGGGCGGCGGGAGTGCCCACGAGCAGTACTTC. It translates to CARTQGGGSAHEQYF. The genes are TRBV10-1 and TRBJ2-7; TRBD2 agrees at 7 bases. This CDR3 comprises 15 residues. Germline loops: CDR1 WNHNN, CDR2 SYGVQD (reference sequence). Germline trimming cut 9 bases from V and 5 bases from J; bases unmatched to any gene: 16.

CDR3 residues: CASSSPRQEYGYTF. For the CDR3, the DNA is TGTGCCAGCAGCTCCCCACGCCAGGAATATGGCTACACCTTC. V gene TRBV7-2 combines with J gene TRBJ1-2, with D hard to call. CDR1 is SGHTA, CDR2 FQGNSA, per germline. This CDR3 comprises 14 residues. V was clipped by 4 bases and J by 5 bases, with 14 bases between them.

V and J are TRBV24-1 and TRBJ2-7, with 8 bases identical to TRBD1. The CDR3 spans 15 residues. Unmatched junction bases numbered 5, after V lost 4 bases and J lost 1 base. CDR1 is KGHDR and CDR2 is SFDVKD in the germline V gene. CDR3 sequence (DNA): TGTGCCACCAGTGACTCCGGGACAGGATCCTACGAGCAGTACTTC. It encodes CATSDSGTGSYEQYF.

This chain uses TRBV14 with TRBJ2-2; TRBD1 aligns across 10 bases. This CDR3 is built from 15 residues. The junction had 4 bases not matched to a gene; V was cut back by 4 bases and J by 5 bases. CDR1 is SGHDN and CDR2 is FVKESK in the germline V gene. The DNA for the CDR3 is TGTGCCAGCAGCCGCGGACAGGGGGTGACCGGGGAGCTGTTTTTT. Its protein product is CASSRGQGVTGELFF.

This clone turned up a few times. The V call is TRBV6-5, the J call TRBJ1-4, with 8 bases aligning to TRBD1. Germline CDR1 MNHEY, CDR2 SVGAGI. V was clipped by 8 bases and J by 5 bases; unmatched bases: 10. The CDR3 is 15 residues long. CDR3 sequence: CASGLRQGRNEKLFF. Written as DNA, the CDR3 is TGTGCCAGCGGATTGAGACAGGGGAGGAATGAAAAACTGTTTTTT.

This clone was seen a few times. The chain has TRBV27 and TRBJ1-5; D unclear. Germline-derived CDR1 and CDR2 are MNHEY and SMNVEV (reference sequence). V lost 2 bases to trimming and J lost 5 bases, with 7 bases between them. This CDR3 has 13 residues. The CDR3 DNA follows: TGTGCCAGCAGTTTAAATGATTATCAGCCCCAGCATTTT. Translation: CASSLNDYQPQHF.

The chain employs TRBV19 and TRBJ2-2, with 8 bases identical to TRBD2. Germline V lookup: CDR1 LNHDA, CDR2 SQIVND (reference sequence). The CDR3 is made up of 16 amino acids. Trimming took 5 bases from V and 4 from J; bases not matched to a gene: 9. CDR3 residues: CASSGSRSGATGELFF. The DNA of the CDR3 is TGTGCCAGTAGTGGTTCCCGTAGCGGGGCCACCGGGGAGCTGTTTTTT.

Here the CDR3 reads CASSHWQGHF. The CDR3 DNA reads as TGTGCCAGCAGCCATTGGCAGGGGCATTTT. The chain has TRBV3-1 (or the pseudogene TRBV3-2) and TRBJ1-5, with D perhaps TRBD1 (5 bases). There are 10 residues in the CDR3. The germline gives CDR1 LGHDT, CDR2 YNNKEL (reference sequence). The V gene lost 3 bases and the J gene lost 15 bases, with 9 bases spanning the gap.

This clone appeared once. The chain has TRBV5-1 and TRBJ1-2; D gene ambiguous. This CDR3 contains 14 residues. Deletions cut 4 bases from V and 4 bases from J, with 14 bases between. Germline CDR1 and CDR2: SGHRS and YFSETQ. CDR3 in DNA: TGCGCCAGCAGCCCCCTTTCAGGTACCTATGGCTACACCTTC. Protein: CASSPLSGTYGYTF.

The chain is built from TRBV11-3 and TRBJ2-7; possibly TRBD1 for D (5 bases). Germline V gene data show CDR1 as SGHNT and CDR2 as YENEEA. CDR3 length: 14 amino acids. V lost 5 bases and J 2 bases, leaving 13 bases between the germline ends. The CDR3 bases are TGTGCCAGCAGCCCCTCCCGACAGACCTACGAGCAGTACTTC. Translated, it gives CASSPSRQTYEQYF.

This chain joins TRBV15 and TRBJ1-1; 7 nucleotides align to TRBD1. Germline V lookup: CDR1 LNHNV, CDR2 YYDKDF (reference sequence). Trimming removed 7 bases from V and 6 bases from J; junction bases left unmatched: 11. This CDR3 comprises 14 residues. The chain's CDR3 is CATMVRGPTAEAFF. CDR3 DNA: TGTGCCACCATGGTAAGGGGGCCAACTGCTGAAGCTTTCTTT. Full variable domain (rest looked up from reference TRBV15 and TRBJ1-1): DAMVIQNPRYQVTQFGKPVTLSCSQTLNHNVMYWYQQKSSQAPKLLFHYYDKDFNNEADTPDNFQSRRPNTSFCFLDIRSPGLGDTAMYLCATMVRGPTAEAFFGQGTRLTVV.

As for this clone: Other DNA sequences in this specimen translate into the identical CDR3. The V gene is TRBV2, the J gene TRBJ2-2; 8 bases match TRBD2. The CDR3 loop spans 15 amino acids. CDR1 is SNHLY, CDR2 FYNNEI, per germline. V was pared by 6 bases and J by 0 bases, with 3 bases of the junction left unmatched. The CDR3 nucleotides read TGTGCCAGCAGCCCGGGACTAGCGAACACCGGGGAGCTGTTTTTT. The encoded protein is CASSPGLANTGELFF.

The chain employs TRBV12-5 and TRBJ2-2; 12 bases are shared with TRBD2. V was pared by 0 bases and J by 4 bases, with 12 bases of the junction left unmatched. Germline lookup yields CDR1 LGHNT and CDR2 FRNRAP. There are 20 residues in the CDR3. CDR3 amino acids: CASGLVLSLAGGEGTGELFF. DNA of the CDR3: TGTGCTAGTGGTTTGGTATTGTCACTAGCGGGGGGCGAGGGCACCGGGGAGCTGTTTTTT.

The V and J genes are TRBV6-4 and TRBJ1-2; weak D call: TRBD1 (6 bases). V lost 2 bases, J lost 4 bases, and 11 bases lay in between. Per the germline V gene, CDR1 is MRHNA and CDR2 is SNTAGT. The CDR3 has 14 amino acids. CDR3 residues: CASSDETGFYGYTF. The CDR3 DNA is TGTGCCAGCAGTGACGAGACAGGATTCTATGGCTACACCTTC.

CDR3 DNA: TGTGCCAGCAGTGAAGGGGGTACCTATGGCTACACCTTC. Its protein product is CASSEGGTYGYTF. This chain uses TRBV2 with TRBJ1-2; no clear D. Germline assignment: CDR1 SNHLY and CDR2 FYNNEI. This CDR3 contains 13 residues. Trimming cost V 1 base and J 4 bases, with 7 bases left between them.

The rearrangement links TRBV2 to TRBJ2-1; 11 bases map to TRBD2. The ends lost 8 bases at V and 5 bases at J; junction bases unmatched: 5. This CDR3 spans 14 amino acids. CDR1 is SNHLY and CDR2 is FYNNEI in the germline V gene. The DNA of the CDR3 is TGTGCCAGCCCCCCTAGCGGGAGGAACAATGAGCAGTTCTTC. Translated: CASPPSGRNNEQFF.

This sequence joins TRBV6-5 and TRBJ2-3; no clear D. Per the germline V gene, CDR1 is MNHEY and CDR2 is SVGAGI. With 8 bases removed from V and 1 base from J, the gap between germline ends came to 10 bases. The CDR3 is 13 residues long. CDR3 DNA sequence: TGTGCCAGCCAGAGGCTCCGCACAGATACGCAGTATTTT. This translates into CASQRLRTDTQYF.

The rearrangement links TRBV3-1 (or the pseudogene TRBV3-2) to TRBJ1-3, with D uncertain. The germline V gene has CDR1 LGHDT and CDR2 YNNKEL (reference sequence). The CDR3 is made up of 15 amino acids. The V and J ends lost 1 base and 0 bases respectively, with 7 bases between them. The CDR3 protein is CASSQVGYSGNTIYF. In nucleotides, the CDR3 is TGTGCCAGCAGCCAAGTGGGTTACTCTGGAAACACCATATATTTT.

The count of this clone is one. This chain joins TRBV3-1 (or the pseudogene TRBV3-2) and TRBJ2-3; 13 nucleotides line up with TRBD2. V dropped 4 bases and J dropped 1; count of bases not matched to a gene: 2. The CDR3 is 16 residues long. Germline CDR1 and CDR2: LGHDT and YNNKEL (reference sequence). CDR3 residues: CASSLGLAGGTDTQYF. DNA of the CDR3: TGTGCCAGCAGCCTCGGACTAGCGGGGGGCACAGATACGCAGTATTTT.

This chain links TRBV5-1 with TRBJ1-1, with 8 bases lining up with TRBD1. Germline-derived CDR1 and CDR2 are SGHRS and YFSETQ. This CDR3 is 16 amino acids long. V shed 6 bases, J shed 2 bases, and the junction held 12 bases outside the gene matches. CDR3 loop: CASTLQGGSLNTEAFF. The CDR3 region has the DNA TGCGCCAGCACCCTACAGGGGGGCAGCTTAAACACTGAAGCTTTCTTT.